These 20 T cell receptor beta chains were sequenced from one sample in a study of blood T cell repertoires in COVID-19. Produced via immunoSEQ multiplex PCR; TCRdb's table is partial and in-frame only. The table lists about 240,000 clones, about 81% of them singletons, with around an eighth in the top ten. Material: peripheral blood. The receptors here all came from a woman aged 60-70 years with active or convalescent COVID-19.

This clone was counted only a few times. J is TRBJ1-1 and V is TRBV29-1; 9 positions match TRBD1. The V gene's germline CDR1 is SQVTM and CDR2 ANQGSEA. The CDR3 spans 12 residues. V lost 0 bases, J lost 7 bases, and 0 bases stayed unmatched. The CDR3 loop is CSVEEGQGEAFF. The CDR3, as DNA: TGCAGCGTTGAAGAGGGACAGGGTGAAGCTTTCTTT.

The chain's CDR3 is CASSLVVSAYGYTF. In DNA form, the CDR3 reads TGTGCCAGCAGCTTGGTTGTCAGTGCCTATGGCTACACCTTC. The chain joins TRBV5-6 to TRBJ1-2; D call uncertain. CDR1 is SGHDT and CDR2 is YYEEEE in the germline V gene. The CDR3 extends over 14 amino acids. Deletions cut 0 bases from V and 4 bases from J, with 10 bases between.

The chain is built from TRBV28 and TRBJ2-2, with D perhaps matching TRBD2 (6 bases). Germline assignment: CDR1 MDHEN and CDR2 SYDVKM. The CDR3 consists of 15 residues. V lost 7 bases, J lost 4 bases, and 16 bases lay in between. CDR3 coding DNA: TGTGCCAGCAATGTCGCGGGAAGGGGCACCGGGGAGCTGTTTTTT. The encoded protein is CASNVAGRGTGELFF. The entire variable domain, with the rest obtained from reference TRBV28 and TRBJ2-2, is as follows: DVKVTQSSRYLVKRTGEKVFLECVQDMDHENMFWYRQDPGLGLRLIYFSYDVKMKEKGDIPEGYSVSREKKERFSLILESASTNQTSMYLCASNVAGRGTGELFFGEGSRLTVL.

The CDR3 loop is CASRTQETNYGYTF. The CDR3 bases are TGTGCCAGCAGGACGCAGGAAACCAACTATGGCTACACCTTC. The chain combines TRBV6-6 with TRBJ1-2; D gene unclear. The CDR3 is 14 residues long. Trimming cost V 6 bases and J 2 bases, with 13 bases left between them. Germline V gene data show CDR1 as MNHNY and CDR2 as SVGAGI (reference sequence).

This chain joins TRBV30 and TRBJ2-7, with 12 bases matching TRBD1. The CDR3 runs to 16 residues. The V and J ends lost 0 bases and 4 bases, in that order; junction bases with no gene match: 7. The germline gives CDR1 GTSNPN, CDR2 SVGIG (reference sequence). The CDR3 bases are TGTGCCTGGAGTGTAGCGGCGGGACAGGGGGCTTACGAGCAGTACTTC. Translation gives CAWSVAAGQGAYEQYF.

The V gene is TRBV14, the J gene TRBJ1-6, with a tentative D call TRBD1 (6 bases). Germline V lookup: CDR1 SGHDN, CDR2 FVKESK. The CDR3 covers 15 residues. Between the trimmed V and J ends, which lost 4 bases and 4 bases, there was a span of 11 bases. CDR3 DNA sequence: TGTGCCAGCAGCCCCGGGACACCATATAATTCACCCCTCCACTTT. Translating it yields CASSPGTPYNSPLHF.

The V and J genes are TRBV27 and TRBJ2-5, with 9 bases lining up with TRBD2. This CDR3 is built from 15 residues. In germline, CDR1 is MNHEY, CDR2 SMNVEV (reference sequence). V lost 4 bases and J lost 7; bases outside the gene matches: 10. CDR3 nucleotides: TGTGCCAGCAGTTCGGCGGCGGGGGGGTTGGGGACCCAGTACTTC. This gives the protein CASSSAAGGLGTQYF.

Concerning this clone itself: Other DNA sequences from this sample encode an identical CDR3 as well. V gene TRBV5-1 combines with J gene TRBJ1-2, with D perhaps TRBD1 (6 bases). The CDR3 length is 14 residues. V gave up 2 bases and J gave up 2 bases, with 10 bases separating them. CDR1 and CDR2 (germline): SGHRS, YFSETQ. CDR3 region: CASSLSTGNYGYTF. CDR3 sequence (DNA): TGCGCCAGCAGCTTATCTACAGGGAACTATGGCTACACCTTC.

The sample holds a few counts of this clone. V gene TRBV9 combines with J gene TRBJ1-2; 7 bases are shared with TRBD1. CDR1 SGDLS and CDR2 YYNGEE come from the germline V gene. This CDR3 spans 15 amino acids. V shed 0 bases and J 0 bases; nucleotides not matched to a gene: 2. Here the CDR3 DNA reads TGTGCCAGCAGCGTAGCGGGGACAGCTAACTATGGCTACACCTTC. As protein: CASSVAGTANYGYTF.

The chain's CDR3 is CASSDAGGPDTQYF. Written as DNA, the CDR3 is TGTGCCAGCAGTGACGCGGGGGGGCCGGATACGCAGTATTTT. The chain employs TRBV6-4 and TRBJ2-3; TRBD2 aligns across 9 bases. The trim removed 2 bases at V and 6 bases at J, leaving 3 bases unmatched. The germline V gene has CDR1 MRHNA and CDR2 SNTAGT. The CDR3 consists of 14 residues.

This chain links TRBV6-2 or TRBV6-3 with TRBJ2-7; 7 positions match TRBD2. The CDR3 loop spans 13 amino acids. V lost 2 bases, J lost 3 bases, and 1 base stayed unmatched. Germline V gene sequence: CDR1 MNHEY, CDR2 SVGEGT. The CDR3 reads CASSYGGVYEQYF. DNA for the CDR3: TGTGCCAGCAGTTACGGGGGGGTCTACGAGCAGTACTTC.

The V and J genes are TRBV27 and TRBJ2-1; 7 bases agree with TRBD2. J lost 6 bases, V lost 4 bases, and 6 bases had no gene match. In germline, CDR1 is MNHEY, CDR2 SMNVEV (reference sequence). The CDR3 runs to 14 residues. The CDR3 spells CASSSQRGVNEQFF. The DNA for the CDR3 is TGTGCCAGCAGTTCCCAGCGGGGAGTCAATGAGCAGTTCTTC.

Points on this clone: The sample has other DNA sequences that encode this CDR3 too. CDR3 residues: CASSLGTSGQETQYF. DNA for the CDR3: TGCGCCAGCAGCTTGGGGACTAGCGGTCAAGAGACCCAGTACTTC. V usage is TRBV5-1 and J usage is TRBJ2-5, with 10 bases aligning to TRBD2. Germline CDR1 and CDR2: SGHRS and YFSETQ. There are 15 residues in the CDR3. V lost 0 bases and J lost 2; bases outside the gene matches: 1. The variable domain in full, with the rest retrieved from reference TRBV5-1 and TRBJ2-5, is KAGVTQTPRYLIKTRGQQVTLSCSPISGHRSVSWYQQTPGQGLQFLFEYFSETQRNKGNFPGRFSGRQFSNSRSEMNVSTLELGDSALYLCASSLGTSGQETQYFGPGTRLLVL.

The rearrangement uses TRBV19 and TRBJ1-1; 9 bases are shared with TRBD1. The CDR3 spans 14 residues. CDR1 is LNHDA and CDR2 is SQIVND in the germline V gene (reference sequence). V lost 6 bases to trimming and J lost 11 bases; unmatched junction nucleotides: 13. Here the CDR3 reads CASRVSGQGLRAFF. The CDR3 DNA reads TGTGCCAGTAGGGTATCGGGACAGGGCCTGAGGGCTTTCTTT.

This chain joins TRBV29-1 and TRBJ2-6; 10 positions agree with TRBD1. Germline V gene data show CDR1 as SQVTM and CDR2 as ANQGSEA. The CDR3 loop spans 18 amino acids. The J segment lost 1 base and the V segment lost 5 bases, leaving 11 bases of the junction unmatched. In DNA form, the CDR3 reads TGCAGCGTTCGAGGGATAGGACAGGGGGAATCTGGGGCCAACGTCCTGACTTTC. Amino acid sequence: CSVRGIGQGESGANVLTF.

The V and J genes are TRBV6-5 and TRBJ2-5, with 10 bases matching TRBD1. Trimming cost V 6 bases and J 6 bases; bases outside gene matches: 10. Germline CDR1 and CDR2: MNHEY and SVGAGI. The CDR3 loop spans 15 amino acids. The CDR3 is CASRPGTGVQQTQYF. CDR3 bases: TGTGCCAGCAGACCGGGGACAGGGGTACAACAGACCCAGTACTTC.

Notes on this clone: Other DNA sequences in the sample encode the same CDR3. This chain links TRBV15 with TRBJ1-1; 9 bases match TRBD1. The trim removed 3 bases at V and 1 base at J, leaving 0 bases unmatched. The V gene's germline CDR1 is LNHNV and CDR2 YYDKDF (reference sequence). There are 14 residues in the CDR3. CDR3 amino acids: CATSRDRGNTEAFF. The CDR3 nucleotides read TGTGCCACCAGCAGGGACAGGGGGAACACTGAAGCTTTCTTT.

Comment on this clone: This specimen includes other DNA sequences encoding the same CDR3. The rearrangement uses TRBV4-1 and TRBJ1-2; 8 bases fit TRBD1. V shed 4 bases, J shed 2 bases, and the junction held 3 bases outside the gene matches. Germline V lookup: CDR1 MGHRA, CDR2 YSYEKL. The CDR3 extends over 14 amino acids. CDR3 region: CASSPGQGNYGYTF. The CDR3 DNA sequence: TGCGCCAGCAGCCCCGGACAGGGAAACTATGGCTACACCTTC.

The chain employs TRBV5-1 and TRBJ1-2; 7 bases map to TRBD1. V gave up 3 bases and J gave up 3 bases; unmatched junction bases: 2. CDR3 length: 13 residues. CDR1 is SGHRS, CDR2 YFSETQ, per germline. The CDR3 DNA reads TGCGCCAGCAGCTCCGGGACAGACTATGGCTACACCTTC. Translating it yields CASSSGTDYGYTF. Combining the CDR3 with reference TRBV5-1 and TRBJ1-2 gives the whole variable domain KAGVTQTPRYLIKTRGQQVTLSCSPISGHRSVSWYQQTPGQGLQFLFEYFSETQRNKGNFPGRFSGRQFSNSRSEMNVSTLELGDSALYLCASSSGTDYGYTFGSGTRLTVV.

The rearrangement uses TRBV6-5 and TRBJ2-7, with 13 bases aligning to TRBD2. The CDR3 runs 15 residues. V was pared by 6 bases and J by 2 bases, with 4 bases of the junction left unmatched. Germline V gives CDR1 MNHEY, CDR2 SVGAGI. The CDR3 sequence is CASRSTSGGTYEQYF. The CDR3 coding sequence is TGTGCCAGCAGGTCGACTAGCGGGGGGACCTACGAGCAGTACTTC.